This record covers a single TCR beta chain. This record comes from a study of blood T cell repertoires in COVID-19. Study information: The United States, Italy and Spain supplied acute and convalescent COVID-19 samples. From T cells, B-cell-depleted T cells, or PBMCs came the material, which was cDNA or gDNA.

Seattle enrolled patients during active infection and tracked them longitudinally. In the source study's methods: Amplified reference gene primers provided the basis for estimating nucleated cell counts. Produced via immunoSEQ multiplex PCR; TCRdb's table is partial and in-frame only. V and J calls and clone size are as listed in that table; D and trimming were resolved from the DNA. The data contain 200,000 to 300,000 clones, about 82% of them singletons. After removal of 8 bases from V and 0 bases from J, the junction contained 5 bases not matched to a gene. The CDR3 extends over 14 amino acids. Germline loops: CDR1 LNHDA, CDR2 SQIVND (reference sequence).

The specimen sequenced was peripheral blood. This rearrangement joins TRBV19 to TRBJ2-7, with 9 bases identical to TRBD1. The sequence was collected from a woman over 75 with COVID-19, enrolled during active disease. The CDR3 loop is CASGPGQGSYEQYF. The CDR3 DNA follows: TGTGCCAGTGGGCCGGGACAGGGCTCCTACGAGCAGTACTTC.